What follows is one T cell receptor beta chain and its context. Germline assignment: CDR1 SQVTM and CDR2 ANQGSEA. CDR3 length equals 14 residues. With V trimmed by 5 bases and J by 4 bases, 8 bases remained unmatched. Original methodology: Reference gene primer amplification yielded estimated nucleated cell counts. Only in-frame clones appear in the TCRdb table, and some are missing; sequencing was by immunoSEQ multiplex PCR. V and J calls and clone size are given by that table; D and trimming were obtained from the DNA. The sample consists of tens of thousands of clones, about 86% of them appearing once. The sample belongs to a study of blood T cell repertoires in COVID-19. Study-wide background: Samples came from the United States, Italy and Spain, spanning acute and convalescent COVID-19. Sample material is recorded as cDNA or gDNA derived from T cells, B-cell-depleted T cells, or PBMCs.

This receptor was obtained from a woman between 70 and 85 years old with active COVID-19. The genes are TRBV29-1 and TRBJ2-1, with TRBD1 matching over 7 bases. Sequencing was carried out using peripheral blood. For the CDR3, the DNA is TGCAGCGTTTTGGGACAGCACTTTTACAATGAGCAGTTCTTC. As protein: CSVLGQHFYNEQFF.